The source of this TCR beta chain is a study of blood T cell repertoires in COVID-19. The wider study: Specimens from acute and convalescent COVID-19 originated in the United States, Italy and Spain. T cells, B-cell-depleted T cells, or PBMCs supplied cDNA or gDNA.

How the authors handled the data: Amplification of reference gene primers provided the estimated nucleated cell counts. The method was immunoSEQ multiplex PCR; TCRdb's version includes in-frame clones alone and lacks a portion of them. The V and J calls and clone size were taken over from that table, and D and trimming were inferred from the DNA. The table includes just under 150,000 clones, 80% to 90% detected once. The CDR3 is 17 residues long. The germline V gene has CDR1 LGHNA and CDR2 YNFKEQ. J lost 5 bases, V lost 4 bases, and 11 bases had no gene match. The rearrangement uses TRBV4-2 and TRBJ1-6, with 7 bases aligning to TRBD1. The sample consisted of peripheral blood. The TCR was taken from a man aged 45-60 years who had recovered from COVID-19. CDR3: CASSPSRTGQNNSPLHF. The CDR3 nucleotides read TGTGCCAGCAGCCCTTCGAGGACGGGACAGAATAATTCACCCCTCCACTTT.